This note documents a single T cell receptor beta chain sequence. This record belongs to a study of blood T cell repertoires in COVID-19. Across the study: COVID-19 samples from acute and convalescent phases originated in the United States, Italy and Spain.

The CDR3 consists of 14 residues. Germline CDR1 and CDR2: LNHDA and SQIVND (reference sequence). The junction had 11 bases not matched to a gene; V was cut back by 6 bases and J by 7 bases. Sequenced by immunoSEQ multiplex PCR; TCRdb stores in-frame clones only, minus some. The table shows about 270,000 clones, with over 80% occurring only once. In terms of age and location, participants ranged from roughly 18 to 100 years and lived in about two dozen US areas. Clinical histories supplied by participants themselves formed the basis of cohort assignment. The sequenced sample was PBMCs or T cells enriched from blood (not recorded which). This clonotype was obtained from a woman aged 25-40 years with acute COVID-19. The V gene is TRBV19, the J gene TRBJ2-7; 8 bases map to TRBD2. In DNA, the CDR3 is TGTGCCAGTAGCACGGGACTAGAGATACAGGAGCAGTACTTC. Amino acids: CASSTGLEIQEQYF. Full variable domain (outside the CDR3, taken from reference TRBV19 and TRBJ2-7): DGGITQSPKYLFRKEGQNVTLSCEQNLNHDAMYWYRQDPGQGLRLIYYSQIVNDFQKGDIAEGYSVSREKKESFPLTVTSAQKNPTAFYLCASSTGLEIQEQYFGPGTRLTVT.